This section outlines one T cell receptor beta chain sequence together with its context. Its specificity is not known. The sample comes from a study of cytomegalovirus exposure and HLA in healthy donors. The PCR was carried out with 60 Vbeta primers and 13 Jbeta primers. Repertoires were generated with immunoSEQ multiplex PCR, while TCRdb's copy carries only in-frame clones and drops some. This table has about 120,000 clones, around 80% appearing once. Regarding the study as a whole: Some segments of the V type, notably TRBV6-2 and TRBV6-3, were excluded as indistinguishable. For presence/absence analyses, sequencing depth was assumed to be roughly uniform across donors.

The V end lost 5 bases, the J end lost 8 bases, and 21 bases lay between the germline ends. Germline CDR1 reads SGHAT; CDR2 reads FQNNGV. The CDR3 is 15 residues long. Input material: PBMCs. The TCR was taken from a female donor in good health and CMV-seronegative. The rearrangement uses TRBV11-2 and TRBJ1-1; perhaps TRBD1 as D (5 bases). The CDR3 protein is CASSPITFRDLEAFF. The CDR3 nucleotides read TGTGCCAGCAGCCCGATCACCTTCCGGGACTTAGAAGCTTTCTTT.